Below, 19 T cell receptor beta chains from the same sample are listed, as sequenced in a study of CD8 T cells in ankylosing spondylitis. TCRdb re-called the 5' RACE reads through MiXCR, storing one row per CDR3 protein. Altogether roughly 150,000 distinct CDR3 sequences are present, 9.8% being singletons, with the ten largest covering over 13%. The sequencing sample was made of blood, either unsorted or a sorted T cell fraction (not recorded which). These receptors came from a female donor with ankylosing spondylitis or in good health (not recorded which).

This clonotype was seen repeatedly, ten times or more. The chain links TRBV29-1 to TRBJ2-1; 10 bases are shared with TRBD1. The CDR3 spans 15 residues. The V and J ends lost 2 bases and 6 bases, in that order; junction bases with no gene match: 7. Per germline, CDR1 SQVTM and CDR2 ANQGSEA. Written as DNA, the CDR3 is TGCAGCGTTGAACCGGGGGACAGGGGATTCAATGAGCAGTTCTTC. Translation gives CSVEPGDRGFNEQFF.

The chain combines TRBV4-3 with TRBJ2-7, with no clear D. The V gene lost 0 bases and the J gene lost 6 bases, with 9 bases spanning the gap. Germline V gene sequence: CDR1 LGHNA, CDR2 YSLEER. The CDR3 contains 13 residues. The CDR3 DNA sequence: TGCGCCAGCAGCCAAGATCGGGTGAGCGAGCAGTACTTC. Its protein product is CASSQDRVSEQYF.

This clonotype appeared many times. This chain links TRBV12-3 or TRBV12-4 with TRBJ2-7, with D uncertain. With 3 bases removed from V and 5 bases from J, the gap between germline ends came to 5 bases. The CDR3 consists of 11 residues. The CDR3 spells CASSFGDEQYF. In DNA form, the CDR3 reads TGTGCCAGCAGTTTTGGCGACGAGCAGTACTTC.

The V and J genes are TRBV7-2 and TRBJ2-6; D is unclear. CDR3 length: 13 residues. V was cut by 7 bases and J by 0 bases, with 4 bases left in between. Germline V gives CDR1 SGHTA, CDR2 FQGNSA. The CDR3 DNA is TGTGCCAGCACCCCCTCTGGGGCCAACGTCCTGACTTTC. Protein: CASTPSGANVLTF.

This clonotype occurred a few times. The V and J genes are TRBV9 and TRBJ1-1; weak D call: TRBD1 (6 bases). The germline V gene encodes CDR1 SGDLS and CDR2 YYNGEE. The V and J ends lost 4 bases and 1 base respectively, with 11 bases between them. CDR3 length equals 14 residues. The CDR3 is CASSPGGRNTEAFF. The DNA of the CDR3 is TGTGCCAGCAGCCCCGGGGGCAGGAACACTGAAGCTTTCTTT. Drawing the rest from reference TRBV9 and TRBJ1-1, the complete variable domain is DSGVTQTPKHLITATGQRVTLRCSPRSGDLSVYWYQQSLDQGLQFLIQYYNGEERAKGNILERFSAQQFPDLHSELNLSSLELGDSALYFCASSPGGRNTEAFFGQGTRLTVV.

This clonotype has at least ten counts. The DNA of the CDR3 is TGTGCCAGCAGCTCGGGGTCTAATGAAAAACTGTTTTTT. Translated: CASSSGSNEKLFF. J is TRBJ1-4 and V is TRBV7-9; D is ambiguous. V lost 4 bases to trimming and J lost 3 bases, with 6 bases between them. CDR3 length: 13 amino acids. CDR1 is SEHNR, CDR2 FQNEAQ, per germline (reference sequence).

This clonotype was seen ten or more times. The CDR3 sequence is CASNSPLHNEQFF. The CDR3 DNA reads as TGTGCCAGCAACTCCCCCCTTCACAATGAGCAGTTCTTC. This chain uses TRBV5-4 with TRBJ2-1; D is unclear. Germline CDR1 SGHNT, CDR2 YYREEE (reference sequence). The CDR3 consists of 13 residues. V lost 6 bases and J 5 bases, leaving 12 bases between the germline ends.

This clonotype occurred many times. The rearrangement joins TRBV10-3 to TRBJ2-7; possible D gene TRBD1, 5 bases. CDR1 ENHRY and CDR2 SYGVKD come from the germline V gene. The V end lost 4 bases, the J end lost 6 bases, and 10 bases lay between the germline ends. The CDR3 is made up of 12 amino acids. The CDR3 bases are TGTGCCATCAGTGGGGGCACCGGCGAGCAGTACTTC. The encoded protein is CAISGGTGEQYF.

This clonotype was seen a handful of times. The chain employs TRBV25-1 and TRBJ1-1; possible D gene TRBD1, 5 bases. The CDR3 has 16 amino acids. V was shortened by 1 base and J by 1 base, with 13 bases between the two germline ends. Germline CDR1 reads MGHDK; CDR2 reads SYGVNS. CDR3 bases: TGTGCCAGCAGTGAATGGAAAGACAGCCGGAACACTGAAGCTTTCTTT. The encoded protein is CASSEWKDSRNTEAFF.

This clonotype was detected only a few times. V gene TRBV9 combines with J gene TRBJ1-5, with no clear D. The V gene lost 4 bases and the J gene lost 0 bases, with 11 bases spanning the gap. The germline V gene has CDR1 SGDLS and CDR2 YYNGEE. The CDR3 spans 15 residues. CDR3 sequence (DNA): TGTGCCAGCAGCCCGGGAGGGTATAGCAATCAGCCCCAGCATTTT. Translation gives CASSPGGYSNQPQHF. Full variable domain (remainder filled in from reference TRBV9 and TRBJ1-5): DSGVTQTPKHLITATGQRVTLRCSPRSGDLSVYWYQQSLDQGLQFLIQYYNGEERAKGNILERFSAQQFPDLHSELNLSSLELGDSALYFCASSPGGYSNQPQHFGDGTRLSIL.

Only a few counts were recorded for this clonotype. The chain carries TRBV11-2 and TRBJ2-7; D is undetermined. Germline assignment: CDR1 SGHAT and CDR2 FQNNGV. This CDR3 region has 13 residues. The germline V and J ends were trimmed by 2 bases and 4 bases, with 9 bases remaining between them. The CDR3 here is CASSLPHRYEQYF. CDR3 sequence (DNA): TGTGCCAGCAGCTTACCCCACAGATACGAGCAGTACTTC.

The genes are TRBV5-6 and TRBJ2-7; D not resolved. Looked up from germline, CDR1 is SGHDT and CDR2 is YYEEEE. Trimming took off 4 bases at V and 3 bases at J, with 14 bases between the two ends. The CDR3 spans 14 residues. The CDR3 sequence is CASSRPGHGYEQYF. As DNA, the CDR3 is TGTGCCAGCAGCAGACCGGGCCACGGCTACGAGCAGTACTTC.

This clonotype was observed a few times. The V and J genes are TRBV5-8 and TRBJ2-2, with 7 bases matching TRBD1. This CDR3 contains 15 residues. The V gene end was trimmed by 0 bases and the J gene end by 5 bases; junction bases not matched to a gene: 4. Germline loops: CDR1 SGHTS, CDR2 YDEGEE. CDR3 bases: TGTGCCAGCAGCTTGGTGACAGGGAGAACCGGGGAGCTGTTTTTT. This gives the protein CASSLVTGRTGELFF.

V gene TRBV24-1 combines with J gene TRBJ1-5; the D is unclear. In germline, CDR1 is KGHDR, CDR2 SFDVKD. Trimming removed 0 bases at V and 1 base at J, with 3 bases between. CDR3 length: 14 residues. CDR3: CATSDLASNQPQHF. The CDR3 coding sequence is TGTGCCACCAGTGATTTGGCAAGCAATCAGCCCCAGCATTTT.

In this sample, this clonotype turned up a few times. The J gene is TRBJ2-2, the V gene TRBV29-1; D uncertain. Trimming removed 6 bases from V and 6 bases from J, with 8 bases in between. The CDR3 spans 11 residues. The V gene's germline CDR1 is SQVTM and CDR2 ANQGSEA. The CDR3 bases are TGCAGCGTCCGGAGAGCCGGGGAGCTGTTTTTT. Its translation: CSVRRAGELFF.

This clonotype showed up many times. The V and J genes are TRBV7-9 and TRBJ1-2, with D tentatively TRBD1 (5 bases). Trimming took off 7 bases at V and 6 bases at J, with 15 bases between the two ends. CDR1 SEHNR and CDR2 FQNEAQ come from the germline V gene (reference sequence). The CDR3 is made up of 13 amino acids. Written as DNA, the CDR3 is TGTGCCAGCACCCTTAGCAGGGCTGATGGCTACACCTTC. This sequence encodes CASTLSRADGYTF.

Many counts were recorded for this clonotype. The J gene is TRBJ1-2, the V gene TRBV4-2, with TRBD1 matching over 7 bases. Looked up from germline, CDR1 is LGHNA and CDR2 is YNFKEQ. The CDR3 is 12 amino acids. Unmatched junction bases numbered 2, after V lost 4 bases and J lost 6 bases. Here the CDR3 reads CASSPTGNGYTF. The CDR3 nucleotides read TGTGCCAGCAGCCCGACAGGGAATGGCTACACCTTC.

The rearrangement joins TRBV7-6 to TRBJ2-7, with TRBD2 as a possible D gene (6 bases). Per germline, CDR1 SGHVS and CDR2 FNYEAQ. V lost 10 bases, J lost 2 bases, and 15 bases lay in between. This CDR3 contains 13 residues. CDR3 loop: CATSKGGAYEQYF. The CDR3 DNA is TGTGCCACTTCCAAGGGCGGGGCCTACGAGCAGTACTTC. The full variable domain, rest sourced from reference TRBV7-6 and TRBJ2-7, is GAGVSQSPRYKVTKRGQDVALRCDPISGHVSLYWYRQALGQGPEFLTYFNYEAQQDKSGLPNDRFSAERPEGSISTLTIQRTEQRDSAMYRCATSKGGAYEQYFGPGTRLTVT.

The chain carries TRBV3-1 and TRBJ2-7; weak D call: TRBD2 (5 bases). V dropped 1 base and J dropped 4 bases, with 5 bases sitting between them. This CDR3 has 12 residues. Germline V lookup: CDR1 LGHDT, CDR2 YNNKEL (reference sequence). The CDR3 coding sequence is TGTGCCAGCAGCCAAGCGGGATACGAGCAGTACTTC. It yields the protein CASSQAGYEQYF.